Listed here are 10 T cell receptor beta chains from one sample, sequenced in a study of graft-versus-host responses after intestinal transplantation. The method was immunoSEQ multiplex PCR; TCRdb's version includes in-frame clones alone and lacks a portion of them. The table records over 15,000 clones, 30% to 40% of them present only once. Some 200,000 CFSE-labeled responder cells were plated with some 200,000 irradiated, violet-dye-labeled stimulator cells. The sequenced sample was alloreactive CD8+ T cells from a mixed lymphocyte reaction culture, obtained before intestinal transplant. Subset reported: CFSE-low proliferating T cells sorted from approximately six-day pre-transplant mixed lymphocyte reaction (GvH or HvG direction). The source of these receptors is a human patient who received an intestinal transplant.

This clone was observed a handful of times. The rearrangement links TRBV10-2 to TRBJ2-5; no clear D gene. V lost 0 bases, J lost 1 base, and 6 bases lay in between. The CDR3 is 14 amino acids. Germline V gives CDR1 WSHSY, CDR2 SAAADI. In nucleotides, the CDR3 is TGCGCCAGCAGTGAGTCCCGGACCCAAGAGACCCAGTACTTC. Translated, it gives CASSESRTQETQYF.

In DNA, the CDR3 is TGTGCCAGCACCCTGTTTGGACTAGACTTCTACGAGCAGTACTTC. Protein sequence: CASTLFGLDFYEQYF. V usage is TRBV6-1 and J usage is TRBJ2-7, with 7 bases fitting TRBD2. This CDR3 is 15 amino acids long. Germline values: CDR1 MNHNS, CDR2 SASEGT. Losses at the gene ends were 7 bases for V and 3 bases for J; bases not matched to a gene: 12.

Regarding this clone: A clone one base away is much larger, so this may be a read error. In the same sample, other DNA sequences code for this CDR3. The chain uses TRBV5-6 and TRBJ1-1, with D perhaps TRBD1 (6 bases). This CDR3 region has 14 residues. The germline V and J ends were trimmed by 3 bases and 5 bases, with 14 bases remaining between them. Per germline, CDR1 SGHDT and CDR2 YYEEEE. The CDR3 DNA follows: TGTGCCAGCAGCTCGGGGGGCTGGGGGACTGAAGCTTTCTTT. It is translated as CASSSGGWGTEAFF.

This rearrangement joins TRBV7-9 to TRBJ2-7; 13 nucleotides line up with TRBD2. This CDR3 spans 17 amino acids. V gave up 6 bases and J gave up 1 base; unmatched junction bases: 9. Germline V CDR1 and CDR2: SEHNR, FQNEAQ (reference sequence). CDR3 DNA sequence: TGTGCCAGCAGTGGGACTAGCGGGAAGTTGTCATCCTACGAGCAGTACTTC. Its translation is CASSGTSGKLSSYEQYF. The full variable domain, its missing parts supplied by reference TRBV7-9 and TRBJ2-7, is DTGVSQNPRHKITKRGQNVTFRCDPISEHNRLYWYRQTLGQGPEFLTYFQNEAQLEKSRLLSDRFSAERPKGSFSTLEIQRTEQGDSAMYLCASSGTSGKLSSYEQYFGPGTRLTVT.

The chain joins TRBV5-1 to TRBJ2-7; the match to TRBD1 covers 9 bases. Germline V CDR1 and CDR2: SGHRS, YFSETQ. The CDR3 totals 14 residues. V dropped 4 bases and J dropped 2; count of bases not matched to a gene: 4. The CDR3 DNA reads TGCGCCAGCAGCGCCGGGACAGGGCCCTACGAGCAGTACTTC. It specifies CASSAGTGPYEQYF.

This clone was seen only a few times. The rearrangement links TRBV27 to TRBJ2-7; 8 bases are shared with TRBD1. With 8 bases clipped from V and 0 bases from J, the junction kept 3 bases outside the gene matches. CDR3 length: 13 amino acids. Germline CDR1 and CDR2: MNHEY and SMNVEV (reference sequence). CDR3 residues: CASWDRISYEQYF. CDR3 DNA sequence: TGTGCCAGCTGGGACAGGATCTCCTACGAGCAGTACTTC.

This clone was observed a handful of times. The chain uses TRBV18 and TRBJ1-5; D unclear. The V and J ends lost 2 bases and 0 bases respectively, with 5 bases between them. The CDR3 is made up of 14 amino acids. Germline values: CDR1 KGHSH, CDR2 LQKENI. Here the CDR3 DNA reads TGTGCCAGCTCACCAACACATAGCAATCAGCCCCAGCATTTT. Protein: CASSPTHSNQPQHF. The full variable domain, in which reference TRBV18 and TRBJ1-5 provide the parts outside the CDR3, is NAGVMQNPRHLVRRRGQEARLRCSPMKGHSHVYWYRQLPEEGLKFMVYLQKENIIDESGMPKERFSAEFPKEGPSILRIQQVVRGDSAAYFCASSPTHSNQPQHFGDGTRLSIL.

The rearrangement links TRBV4-1 to TRBJ2-7; TRBD2 aligns across 8 bases. The CDR3 contains 17 residues. Germline assignment: CDR1 MGHRA and CDR2 YSYEKL. Losses at the gene ends were 3 bases for V and 6 bases for J; bases not matched to a gene: 16. The CDR3 nucleotides read TGCGCCAGCAGCCACGGATTTGGGGCGGGGGGCGCGGGCGAGCAGTACTTC. Its protein product is CASSHGFGAGGAGEQYF.

This chain joins TRBV6-6 and TRBJ1-1; D call uncertain. The CDR3 spans 13 residues. V was trimmed by 7 bases and J by 5 bases, leaving 14 bases between them. Germline V gene data show CDR1 as MNHNY and CDR2 as SVGAGI (reference sequence). This CDR3 is CASTTLGSTEAFF. The CDR3 bases are TGTGCCAGCACCACCCTGGGCAGTACTGAAGCTTTCTTT.

The table lists this clone with a few counts. The gene calls are TRBV4-2 and TRBJ2-7; no firm D call. Trimming stripped 0 bases from V and 2 bases from J, with 11 bases between. Germline-derived CDR1 and CDR2 are LGHNA and YNFKEQ. CDR3 length equals 15 residues. The CDR3 DNA reads TGTGCCAGCAGCCAAGACCTACTGGTCCCCTACGAGCAGTACTTC. It yields the protein CASSQDLLVPYEQYF.